This T cell receptor (beta chain) was sequenced during a study of blood T cell repertoires in COVID-19. Profiling relied on immunoSEQ multiplex PCR, and the TCRdb table lists in-frame clones only, not all of them. This sample has tens of thousands of clones, with 75% to 85% found just once. Trimming took 2 bases from V and 5 from J; bases not matched to a gene: 4. The CDR3 totals 15 residues. CDR1 MDHEN and CDR2 SYDVKM come from the germline V gene. The chain combines TRBV28 with TRBJ1-4; TRBD1 matches 8 bases. The sequence derives from a woman in her sixties or seventies with acute or convalescent COVID-19. What was sequenced was peripheral blood. The CDR3 DNA reads TGTGCCAGCAGTTTACAGGGGGCTTGGAATGAAAAACTGTTTTTT. Residues: CASSLQGAWNEKLFF.